These 23 T cell receptor beta chains were sequenced from one sample in a study of T-cell memory formation after mild COVID-19. TCRdb independently ran MiXCR on the 5' RACE reads; one entry per CDR3 protein. The table shows fewer than 200,000 distinct CDR3 sequences, with 10% to 15% occurring only once. The sequenced material came from PBMCs or a T cell subset sorted from them (not recorded which). The receptors were sampled from a man aged 18-30 years who had mild COVID-19 (a few samples of this study predate the infection). Cell type and time point are not known.

This clonotype appeared a few times. V gene TRBV3-1 combines with J gene TRBJ1-1, with TRBD1 matching over 11 bases. Per the germline V gene, CDR1 is LGHDT and CDR2 is YNNKEL (reference sequence). Trimming took 4 bases from V and 3 from J; bases not matched to a gene: 4. CDR3 length: 15 amino acids. For the CDR3, the DNA is TGTGCCAGCAGCCCCGGACAGGGGGCCGACACTGAAGCTTTCTTT. This sequence encodes CASSPGQGADTEAFF.

This clonotype was counted between two and nine times. The chain has TRBV5-4 and TRBJ2-7, with D perhaps TRBD1 or TRBD2 (7 bases each). The CDR3 contains 13 residues. Germline V lookup: CDR1 SGHNT, CDR2 YYREEE (reference sequence). Deletions cut 2 bases from V and 7 bases from J, with 13 bases between. CDR3 in DNA: TGTGCCAGCAGCTTACGACAGGGAGGGGAGCAGTACGTC. This gives the protein CASSLRQGGEQYV.

This clonotype showed up just a few times. This chain uses TRBV7-8 with TRBJ1-1; D unresolved. The CDR3 has 12 residues. V was shortened by 5 bases and J by 8 bases, with 12 bases between the two germline ends. CDR1 is SGHVS, CDR2 FQNEAQ, per germline. CDR3: CASSQPPLEAFF. The DNA of the CDR3 is TGTGCCAGCAGCCAGCCCCCCCTAGAAGCTTTCTTT.

The chain recombines TRBV4-1 with TRBJ2-7, with 7 bases identical to TRBD2. This CDR3 has 14 residues. Trimming removed 1 base from V and 3 bases from J; junction bases left unmatched: 3. Germline CDR1 reads MGHRA; CDR2 reads YSYEKL. CDR3 loop: CASSQGEGNYEQYF. The CDR3, as DNA: TGCGCCAGCAGCCAAGGGGAGGGGAACTACGAGCAGTACTTC.

V usage is TRBV6-4 and J usage is TRBJ2-7; TRBD1 matches at 9 bases. This CDR3 has 13 residues. The germline gives CDR1 MRHNA, CDR2 SNTAGT. The V and J ends lost 9 bases and 3 bases, in that order; junction bases with no gene match: 6. The CDR3 DNA is TGTGCCAGGGGGACAGGGCCCCGCTACGAGCAGTACGTC. Protein sequence: CARGTGPRYEQYV.

This clonotype showed up just a few times. The chain links TRBV4-1 to TRBJ2-5, with D perhaps matching TRBD1 (6 bases). Trimming removed 4 bases at V and 2 bases at J, with 14 bases between. The CDR3 is 15 amino acids. Germline assignment: CDR1 MGHRA and CDR2 YSYEKL. CDR3 nucleotides: TGCGCCAGCAGCCTCTCGACAGGCCAACAAGAGACCCAGTACTTC. Translation gives CASSLSTGQQETQYF.

This clonotype was found a few times. The chain employs TRBV7-2 and TRBJ2-3; D gene unclear. From germline, CDR1 is SGHTA and CDR2 FQGNSA. This CDR3 has 12 residues. V gave up 3 bases and J gave up 8 bases, with 9 bases separating them. The CDR3 nucleotides are TGTGCCAGCAGCTTTGCAGCCCCTACGCAGTATTTT. Its protein product is CASSFAAPTQYF.

The genes are TRBV12-3 or TRBV12-4 and TRBJ1-3; TRBD1 matches at 7 bases. The V segment lost 8 bases and the J segment 3 bases; nucleotides outside the gene matches: 4. This CDR3 has 13 residues. The CDR3 loop is CASRGDSGNTIYF. In DNA, the CDR3 is TGTGCCAGCCGGGGGGACAGTGGAAACACCATATATTTT.

This clonotype showed up just a few times. The chain employs TRBV11-2 and TRBJ2-5; D not certain. V shed 5 bases and J shed 5 bases, with 12 bases lying between them. CDR3 length: 13 amino acids. CDR1 SGHAT and CDR2 FQNNGV come from the germline V gene. The CDR3 nucleotides are TGTGCCAGCAGCAAGACCCCGGCCGAGACCCAGTACTTC. Residues: CASSKTPAETQYF.

This clonotype was counted only a few times. J is TRBJ2-1 and V is TRBV7-2; 15 bases agree with TRBD2. The V gene end was trimmed by 7 bases and the J gene end by 11 bases; junction bases not matched to a gene: 3. This CDR3 is built from 13 residues. Germline V gene data show CDR1 as SGHTA and CDR2 as FQGNSA. CDR3: CASKGTSGGKQFF. CDR3 nucleotide sequence: TGTGCCAGCAAGGGGACTAGCGGGGGGAAGCAGTTCTTC.

This clonotype was recorded a few times. The chain recombines TRBV7-2 with TRBJ1-2; 8 bases are shared with TRBD1. The J segment lost 4 bases and the V segment lost 7 bases, leaving 17 bases of the junction unmatched. This CDR3 is built from 17 residues. Germline V gene data show CDR1 as SGHTA and CDR2 as FQGNSA. DNA of the CDR3: TGTGCCAGCACCCCGGACAGGGAGCTAGGTTCGGTCTATGGCTACACCTTC. Translated, it gives CASTPDRELGSVYGYTF.

The table lists this clonotype with a few counts. The CDR3 region has the DNA TGCAGTGCTATGGGCCCTAGTTCCCCCAATGAGCAGTTCTTC. Translation gives CSAMGPSSPNEQFF. The chain uses TRBV20-1 and TRBJ2-1; no firm D call. Trimming cost V 4 bases and J 6 bases, with 16 bases left between them. The CDR3 runs to 14 residues. Germline assignment: CDR1 DFQATT and CDR2 SNEGSKA (reference sequence).

This clonotype was counted only a few times. The chain has TRBV5-1 and TRBJ2-3; no definite D call. The V gene lost 0 bases and the J gene lost 2 bases, with 7 bases spanning the gap. The CDR3 runs to 14 residues. Germline V gives CDR1 SGHRS, CDR2 YFSETQ. DNA for the CDR3: TGCGCCAGCAGCTTGGACTCGACCACAGATACGCAGTATTTT. Its protein product is CASSLDSTTDTQYF.

The chain links TRBV7-2 to TRBJ2-3, with a possible D match to TRBD2 (5 bases). Germline V gene sequence: CDR1 SGHTA, CDR2 FQGNSA. CDR3 size: 14 residues. V lost 5 bases to trimming and J lost 7 bases, with 16 bases between them. As DNA, the CDR3 is TGTGCCAGCAGCCTAGGAGGCAGAGGAAATACGCAGTATTTT. The encoded protein is CASSLGGRGNTQYF.

There are a few counts of this clonotype. The chain employs TRBV20-1 and TRBJ1-1, with D uncertain. The ends were cut back, 3 bases at V and 0 bases at J, with 8 bases in the middle. Germline V gives CDR1 DFQATT, CDR2 SNEGSKA (reference sequence). The CDR3 consists of 13 residues. Here the CDR3 reads CSARNSMNTEAFF. The DNA of the CDR3 is TGCAGTGCTAGGAACAGCATGAACACTGAAGCTTTCTTT.

This chain joins TRBV7-9 and TRBJ1-1; 9 bases match TRBD1. V was clipped by 5 bases and J by 4 bases; unmatched bases: 8. Germline V gives CDR1 SEHNR, CDR2 FQNEAQ (reference sequence). This CDR3 is built from 15 residues. CDR3 residues: CASSSNRGLGTEAFF. CDR3 bases: TGTGCCAGCAGCAGCAACAGGGGGCTAGGCACTGAAGCTTTCTTT.

The V and J genes are TRBV18 and TRBJ2-3, with 7 bases aligning to TRBD1. CDR3 length equals 14 residues. Germline V lookup: CDR1 KGHSH, CDR2 LQKENI. Losses at the gene ends were 6 bases for V and 4 bases for J; bases not matched to a gene: 7. CDR3 loop: CASSPPGTADTQYF. CDR3 DNA sequence: TGTGCCAGCTCCCCTCCCGGGACAGCAGATACGCAGTATTTT.

This clonotype has more than one count but fewer than ten. The V and J genes are TRBV5-1 and TRBJ2-6, with TRBD1 as a possible D gene (5 bases). The V end was cut by 4 bases, the J end by 0 bases, with 8 bases between. Germline CDR1 is SGHRS and CDR2 is YFSETQ. The CDR3 extends over 15 amino acids. In nucleotides, the CDR3 is TGCGCCAGCAGCCCGACAGTCTCTGGGGCCAACGTCCTGACTTTC. Its protein product is CASSPTVSGANVLTF. Based on the CDR3 plus reference TRBV5-1 and TRBJ2-6, the full variable domain is KAGVTQTPRYLIKTRGQQVTLSCSPISGHRSVSWYQQTPGQGLQFLFEYFSETQRNKGNFPGRFSGRQFSNSRSEMNVSTLELGDSALYLCASSPTVSGANVLTFGAGSRLTVL.

This chain joins TRBV18 and TRBJ2-7, with D perhaps matching TRBD2 (6 bases). In germline, CDR1 is KGHSH, CDR2 LQKENI. Trimming left V 1 base short and J 3 bases short, with 10 bases between. CDR3 size: 14 residues. CDR3 nucleotides: TGTGCCAGCTCACCACGGGGGGTAGACTACGAGCAGTACTTC. This codes for CASSPRGVDYEQYF.

The chain carries TRBV12-3 or TRBV12-4 and TRBJ1-2; D remains ambiguous. Trimming left V 1 base short and J 6 bases short, with 9 bases between. The CDR3 extends over 13 amino acids. In DNA, the CDR3 is TGTGCCAGCAGTTTAGACGGGGTCCATGGCTACACCTTC. Its protein product is CASSLDGVHGYTF.

The V call is TRBV6-6, the J call TRBJ1-1, with D possibly TRBD1 on 6 matching bases. The CDR3 contains 12 residues. Trimming cost V 2 bases and J 11 bases, with 12 bases left between them. Germline V gene lookup returns CDR1 MNHNY and CDR2 SVGAGI (reference sequence). The CDR3 loop reads CASSYPGQTAFF. DNA for the CDR3: TGTGCCAGCAGTTACCCGGGACAAACGGCTTTCTTT.

The genes are TRBV18 and TRBJ1-2, with D possibly being TRBD1 (5 bases). V was shortened by 6 bases and J by 1 base, with 9 bases between the two germline ends. This CDR3 region has 13 residues. The germline V gene encodes CDR1 KGHSH and CDR2 LQKENI. CDR3: CASSFDSNYGYTF. For the CDR3, the DNA is TGTGCCAGCTCTTTCGACAGTAACTATGGCTACACCTTC.

The rearrangement joins TRBV12-3 or TRBV12-4 to TRBJ1-1; no firm D call. The CDR3 consists of 11 residues. Deletions cut 3 bases from V and 8 bases from J, with 7 bases between. The CDR3 spells CASSFSGEAFF. In nucleotides, the CDR3 is TGTGCCAGCAGTTTCTCGGGGGAAGCTTTCTTT.